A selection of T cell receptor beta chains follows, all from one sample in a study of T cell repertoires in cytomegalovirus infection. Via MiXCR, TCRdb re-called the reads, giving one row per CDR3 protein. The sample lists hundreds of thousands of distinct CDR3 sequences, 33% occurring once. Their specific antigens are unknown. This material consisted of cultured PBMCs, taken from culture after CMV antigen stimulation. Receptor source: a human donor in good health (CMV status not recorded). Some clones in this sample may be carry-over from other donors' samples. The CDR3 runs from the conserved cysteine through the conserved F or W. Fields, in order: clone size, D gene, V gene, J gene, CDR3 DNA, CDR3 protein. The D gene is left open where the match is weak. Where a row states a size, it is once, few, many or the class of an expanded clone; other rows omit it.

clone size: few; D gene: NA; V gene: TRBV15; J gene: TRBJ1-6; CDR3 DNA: TGTGCCACCAGCAGAGGGCTTGCCAACGGCTCACCCCTCCACTTT; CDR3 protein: CATSRGLANGSPLHF
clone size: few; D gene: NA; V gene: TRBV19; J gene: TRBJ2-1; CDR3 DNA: TGTGCCAGTATGGGAGGGGACAGATCCTCCTACAATGAGCAGTTCTTC; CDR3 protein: CASMGGDRSSYNEQFF
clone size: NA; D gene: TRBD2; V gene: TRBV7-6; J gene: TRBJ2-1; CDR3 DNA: TGTGCCAGCAGCGCCAAACCATGGACTAGCCTGCTGGGATCCTACAATGAGCAGTTCTTC; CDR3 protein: CASSAKPWTSLLGSYNEQFF
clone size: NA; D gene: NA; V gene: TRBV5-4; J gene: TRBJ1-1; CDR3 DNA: TGTGCCAGCAGCTCGCCGAGGAGGGGGGGGAACACTGAAGCTTTCTTT; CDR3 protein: CASSSPRRGGNTEAFF
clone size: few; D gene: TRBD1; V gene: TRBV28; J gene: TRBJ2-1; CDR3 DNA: TGTGCCAGCACCCCGTGGGACAGCAGCTCCTACAATGAGCAGTTCTTC; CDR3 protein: CASTPWDSSSYNEQFF
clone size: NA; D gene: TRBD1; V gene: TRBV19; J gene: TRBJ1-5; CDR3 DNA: TGTGCCAGTAGTATAGCCCCTGGGACAGGGGGCAGAACGTCCTCTCCCCAGCATTTT; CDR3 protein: CASSIAPGTGGRTSSPQHF
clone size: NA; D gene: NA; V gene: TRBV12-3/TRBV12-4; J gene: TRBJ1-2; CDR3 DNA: TGTGCCAGCGGGGCATTTGTTGGGGATGGCTACACCTTC; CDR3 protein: CASGAFVGDGYTF
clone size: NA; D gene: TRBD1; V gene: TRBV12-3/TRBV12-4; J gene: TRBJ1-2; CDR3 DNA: TGTGCCAGCAGTCGGACAGGGGGACTCTTAGGCGGCTACACCTTC; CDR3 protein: CASSRTGGLLGGYTF
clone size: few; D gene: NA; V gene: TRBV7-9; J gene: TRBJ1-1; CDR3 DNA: TGTGCCAGCAGCAGTCGTAGCGTAAACACTGAAGCTTTCTTT; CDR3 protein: CASSSRSVNTEAFF
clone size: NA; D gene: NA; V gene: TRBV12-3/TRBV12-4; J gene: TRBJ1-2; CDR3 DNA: TGTGCCAGCACCGGGTTGGGGGTATGGAGTGGCTACACCTTC; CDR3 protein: CASTGLGVWSGYTF
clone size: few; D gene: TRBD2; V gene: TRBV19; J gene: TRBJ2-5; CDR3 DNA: TGTGCCAGTAGTGTGAGCGGGGGGGCCCGGGAGACCCAGTACTTC; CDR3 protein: CASSVSGGARETQYF
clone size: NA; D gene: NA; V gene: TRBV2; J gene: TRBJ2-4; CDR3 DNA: TGTGCCAGCAGTCCTGCGACGGGATCAGGTGCCAAAAACATTCAGTACTTC; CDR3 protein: CASSPATGSGAKNIQYF
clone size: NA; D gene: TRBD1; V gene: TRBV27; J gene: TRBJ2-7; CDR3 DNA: TGTGCCAGCAGTTTTTGGGACAGAGTCTACGAGCAGTACTTC; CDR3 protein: CASSFWDRVYEQYF
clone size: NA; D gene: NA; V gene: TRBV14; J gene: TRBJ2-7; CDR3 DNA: TGTGCCAGCAGCCCCCGTGGGGGCGGGACTACCTACGAGCAGTACTTC; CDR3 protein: CASSPRGGGTTYEQYF
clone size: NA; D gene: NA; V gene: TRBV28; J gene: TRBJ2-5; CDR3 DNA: TGTGCCAGCAACCCCGGAGGGGATCAAGAGACCCAGTACTTC; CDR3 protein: CASNPGGDQETQYF
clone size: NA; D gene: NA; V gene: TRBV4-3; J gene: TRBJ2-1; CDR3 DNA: TGCGCCAGCAGCCCCGGGACGGGCTTTGAGCAGTTCTTC; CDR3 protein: CASSPGTGFEQFF
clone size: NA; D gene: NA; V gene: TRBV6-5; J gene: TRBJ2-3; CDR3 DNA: TGTGCCAGCAGTTATATGATCACAGATACGCAGTATTTT; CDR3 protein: CASSYMITDTQYF
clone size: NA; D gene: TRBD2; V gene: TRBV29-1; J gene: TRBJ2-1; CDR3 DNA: TGCAGCGTTGAAGGGGCGGGGGATGAGCAGTTCTTC; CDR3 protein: CSVEGAGDEQFF
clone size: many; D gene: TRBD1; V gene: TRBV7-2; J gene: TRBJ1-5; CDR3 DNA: TGTGCCAGCAGCTTAGCGACAGGGTTGGGTCAGCCCCAGCATTTT; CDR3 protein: CASSLATGLGQPQHF
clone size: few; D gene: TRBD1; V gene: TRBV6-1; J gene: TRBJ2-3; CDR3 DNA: TGTGCCAGCAGCTCCCGACAGGGATGGAGCACAGATACGCAGTATTTT; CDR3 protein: CASSSRQGWSTDTQYF
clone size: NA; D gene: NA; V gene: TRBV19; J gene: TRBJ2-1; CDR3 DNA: TGTGCCAGTAGTACCTCCATTGCTAGCGTTAATGAGCAGTTCTTC; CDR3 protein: CASSTSIASVNEQFF
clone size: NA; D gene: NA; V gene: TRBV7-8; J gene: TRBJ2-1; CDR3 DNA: TGTGCCAGCAGCCTAGGTTGGCCCCACAATGAGCAGTTCTTC; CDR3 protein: CASSLGWPHNEQFF
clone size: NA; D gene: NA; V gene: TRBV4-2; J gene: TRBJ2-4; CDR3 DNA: TGTGCCAGCAGCCCTACCCCCTTTATAGCCAAAAACATTCAGTACTTC; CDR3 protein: CASSPTPFIAKNIQYF
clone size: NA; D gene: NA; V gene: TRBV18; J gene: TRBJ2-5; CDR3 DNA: TGTGCCAGCTCACCACCCCGACAGATACAAGAGACCCAGTACTTC; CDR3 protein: CASSPPRQIQETQYF
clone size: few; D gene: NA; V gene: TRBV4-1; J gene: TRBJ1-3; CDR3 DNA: TGCGCCAGCAGCCATCCGGTTAGCGACTCTGGAAACACCATATATTTT; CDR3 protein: CASSHPVSDSGNTIYF
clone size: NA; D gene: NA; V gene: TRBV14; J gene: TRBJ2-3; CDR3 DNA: TGTGCCAGCAGCCCGCGAATACTCGCAGATACGCAGTATTTT; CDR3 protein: CASSPRILADTQYF
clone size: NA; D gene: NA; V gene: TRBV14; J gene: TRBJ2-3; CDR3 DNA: TGTGCCAGCAGCCCCGGAATGATCATAGGAACGCAGTATTTT; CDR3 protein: CASSPGMIIGTQYF
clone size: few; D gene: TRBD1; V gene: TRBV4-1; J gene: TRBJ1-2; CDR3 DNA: TGCGCCAGCAGCCGGACCCCCGGGACAGGACCCTATGGCTACACCTTT; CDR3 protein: CASSRTPGTGPYGYTF
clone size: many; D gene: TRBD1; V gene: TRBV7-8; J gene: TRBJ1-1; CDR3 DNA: TGTGCCAGCAGCTACCGGACAGGGTGGACTGAAGCTTTCTTT; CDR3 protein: CASSYRTGWTEAFF
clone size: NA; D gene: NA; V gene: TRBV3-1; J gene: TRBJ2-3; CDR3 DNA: TGTGCCAGCAGCCACGGGGGTTTCACAGATACGCAGTATTTT; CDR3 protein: CASSHGGFTDTQYF
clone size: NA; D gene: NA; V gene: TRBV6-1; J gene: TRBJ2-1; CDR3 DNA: TGTGCCAGCAGTGAAGAATGGGTCAGGGGGCAGTTCTTC; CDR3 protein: CASSEEWVRGQFF
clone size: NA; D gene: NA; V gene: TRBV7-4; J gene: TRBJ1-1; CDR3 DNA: TGTGCCAGCAGCGGAAACAGGGCGCGTACTTTCTTT; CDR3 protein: CASSGNRARTFF
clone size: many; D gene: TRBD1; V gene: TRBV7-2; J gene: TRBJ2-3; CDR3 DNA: TGTGCCAGCAGCTTGGAAGGGGGCACAGCAGATACGCAGTATTTT; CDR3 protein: CASSLEGGTADTQYF
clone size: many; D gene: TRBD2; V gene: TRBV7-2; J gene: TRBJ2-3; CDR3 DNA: TGTGCCAGCAGCTTAGGGGGCGGGGGGAGAGATACGCAGTATTTT; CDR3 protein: CASSLGGGGRDTQYF
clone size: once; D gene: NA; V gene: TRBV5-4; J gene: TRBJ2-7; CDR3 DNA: TGTGCCAGCAGCTGGATGACCTACGAGCAGTACTTC; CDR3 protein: CASSWMTYEQYF
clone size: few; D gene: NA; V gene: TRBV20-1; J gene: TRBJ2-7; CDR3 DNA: TGCAGTGCTAGTGGGCCCCCGGTCCCCTACGAGCAGTACTTC; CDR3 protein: CSASGPPVPYEQYF
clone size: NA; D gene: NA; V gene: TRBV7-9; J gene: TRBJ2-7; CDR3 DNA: TGTGCCAGCAGCTTTCACCTGGGCGAGCAGTACTTC; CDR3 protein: CASSFHLGEQYF
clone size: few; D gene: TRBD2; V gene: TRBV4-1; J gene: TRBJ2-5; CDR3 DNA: TGTGCCAGCAGCCACCCTAGCGGGGGGTTAATTTATGGGACCCAGTACTTC; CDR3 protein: CASSHPSGGLIYGTQYF
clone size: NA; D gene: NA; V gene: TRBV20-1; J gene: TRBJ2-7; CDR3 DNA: TGCAGTACCGTCGGCACCTACGAGCAGTACTTC; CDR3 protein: CSTVGTYEQYF
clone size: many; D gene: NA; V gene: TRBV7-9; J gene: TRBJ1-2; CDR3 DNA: TGTGCCAGCAGCCCGGACATCGCGTTGGGCTATGGCTACACCTTC; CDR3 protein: CASSPDIALGYGYTF
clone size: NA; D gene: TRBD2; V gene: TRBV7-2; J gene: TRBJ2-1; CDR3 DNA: TGTGCCAGCAGCTTTGGGAGCGGGAGATACAATGAGCAGTTCTTC; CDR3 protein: CASSFGSGRYNEQFF
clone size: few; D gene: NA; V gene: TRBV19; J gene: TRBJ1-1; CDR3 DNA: TGTGCCAGTAGTCCCCTTTTCAGGTCCATGAACACTGAAGCTTTCTTT; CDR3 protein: CASSPLFRSMNTEAFF
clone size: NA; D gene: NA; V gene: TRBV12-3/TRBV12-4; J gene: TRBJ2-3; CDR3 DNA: TGTGCCAGCTGCTTTGGCACAGATACGCAGTATTTT; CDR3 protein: CASCFGTDTQYF
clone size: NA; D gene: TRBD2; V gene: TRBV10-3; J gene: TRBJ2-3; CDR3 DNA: TGTGCCACCGGGACTAGCGGGGGGCTAAGCACAGATACGCAGTATTTT; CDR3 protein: CATGTSGGLSTDTQYF
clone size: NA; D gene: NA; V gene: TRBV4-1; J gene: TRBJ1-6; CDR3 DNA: TGCGCCAGCAGCCAATCCTTATTAGGGTCACCCCTCCACTTT; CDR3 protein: CASSQSLLGSPLHF
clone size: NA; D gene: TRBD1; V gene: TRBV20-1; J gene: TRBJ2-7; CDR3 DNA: TGCAGTACAGGGGTGGGGGAGCAGTACTTC; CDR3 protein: CSTGVGEQYF
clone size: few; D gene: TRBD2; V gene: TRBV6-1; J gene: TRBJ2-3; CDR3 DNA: TGTGCCAGCAGACCCTTAGGACTAGCGGGGGAGGGTGATACGCAGTATTTT; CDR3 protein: CASRPLGLAGEGDTQYF
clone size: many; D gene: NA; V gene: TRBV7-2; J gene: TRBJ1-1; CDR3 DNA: TGTGCCAGCAGCTCCCGGCGGGACACTGAAGCTTTCTTT; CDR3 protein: CASSSRRDTEAFF
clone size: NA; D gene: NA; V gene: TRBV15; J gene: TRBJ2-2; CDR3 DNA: TGTGCCACCAGTGATATACGGACTACCCACACCGGGGAGCTGTTTTTT; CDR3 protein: CATSDIRTTHTGELFF
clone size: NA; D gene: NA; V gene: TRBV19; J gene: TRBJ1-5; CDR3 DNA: TGTGCCAGTAGTGACCCCCAACAGCCCCAGCATTTT; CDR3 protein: CASSDPQQPQHF
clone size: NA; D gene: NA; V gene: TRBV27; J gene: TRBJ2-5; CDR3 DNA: TGTGCCAGCAGTTTATCCTGGACAGTAGCAATGGAGACCCAGTACTTC; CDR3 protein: CASSLSWTVAMETQYF
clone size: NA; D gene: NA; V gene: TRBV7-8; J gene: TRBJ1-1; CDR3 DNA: TGTGCCAGCAGTCGATTTAGAGACAGGATGAACACTGAAGCTTCCTTT; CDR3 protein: CASSRFRDRMNTEASF